The present T cell receptor beta chain was sequenced within a study of blood T cell repertoires in COVID-19. Looking at the study overall: There were acute and convalescent COVID-19 samples, and they came from the United States, Italy and Spain. PBMCs, B-cell-depleted T cells, or T cells provided the cDNA or gDNA that made up the material.

Enrolment of Seattle patients took place during active infection, and they were followed longitudinally. As processed by the authors: The authors estimated nucleated cell counts from reference gene primer amplification. TCRdb keeps only in-frame clones here, not all; method: immunoSEQ multiplex PCR. D and trimming come from the DNA, and the V and J calls and clone size come from that table. The sample records approximately 280,000 clones, roughly 83% being singletons. This receptor was identified in a human donor with COVID-19, enrolled during active disease. The donor label of this sample is uncertain. Input material: peripheral blood.

The CDR3 reads CSVWSGPRGTGELFF. The CDR3 DNA sequence: TGCAGCGTTTGGTCGGGGCCGCGGGGCACCGGGGAGCTGTTTTTT. This chain joins TRBV29-1 and TRBJ2-2; weak D call: TRBD2 (6 bases). Looked up from germline, CDR1 is SQVTM and CDR2 is ANQGSEA. Trimming pared 5 bases from V and 4 bases from J, leaving 17 bases between. The CDR3 has 15 amino acids.